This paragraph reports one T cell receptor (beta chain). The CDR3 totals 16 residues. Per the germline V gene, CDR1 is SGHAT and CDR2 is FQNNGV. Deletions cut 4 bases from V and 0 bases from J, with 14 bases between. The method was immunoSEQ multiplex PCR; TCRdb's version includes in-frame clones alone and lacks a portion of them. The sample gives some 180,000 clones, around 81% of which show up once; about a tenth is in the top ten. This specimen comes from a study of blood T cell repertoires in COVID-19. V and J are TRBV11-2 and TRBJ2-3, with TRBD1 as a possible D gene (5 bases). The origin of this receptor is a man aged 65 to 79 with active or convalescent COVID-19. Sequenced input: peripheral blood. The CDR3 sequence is CASSYGHQLSTDTQYF. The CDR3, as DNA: TGTGCCAGCAGCTACGGACACCAACTTAGCACAGATACGCAGTATTTT.